A selection of T cell receptor beta chains follows, all from one sample in a study of blood T cell repertoires in COVID-19. Measured with immunoSEQ multiplex PCR; TCRdb has only the in-frame clones, and not every one. The table shows 150,000 or so clones, with approximately 86% occurring only once. Sequencing was performed on peripheral blood. The receptors derive from a woman aged 60-70 years with acute or convalescent COVID-19. CDR3s include the opening cysteine and the closing phenylalanine or tryptophan. Fields, in order: D gene, J gene, V gene, clone size, CDR3 protein, CDR3 DNA. A D gene is named only where the DNA matches it firmly. Size is stated for part of the rows, as once, few or many counts, or as a class when the clone is expanded.

d_gene: NA
j_gene: TRBJ2-7
v_gene: TRBV5-1
abundance: NA
CDR3aa: CASRDSATYEQYF
CDR3nt: TGCGCCAGCAGGGACAGCGCTACCTACGAGCAGTACTTC

d_gene: TRBD1
j_gene: TRBJ1-2
v_gene: TRBV5-4
abundance: NA
CDR3aa: CASSLGQGFSGYGYTF
CDR3nt: TGTGCCAGCAGCCTTGGACAGGGATTTTCGGGGTATGGCTACACCTTC

d_gene: NA
j_gene: TRBJ2-1
v_gene: TRBV19
abundance: NA
CDR3aa: CASSVPVPSYNEQFF
CDR3nt: TGTGCCAGTAGTGTTCCGGTGCCCTCCTACAATGAGCAGTTCTTC

d_gene: NA
j_gene: TRBJ1-1
v_gene: TRBV11-3
abundance: NA
CDR3aa: CASSPAGGSWNTEAFF
CDR3nt: TGTGCCAGCAGCCCAGCCGGCGGGTCGTGGAACACTGAAGCTTTCTTT

d_gene: TRBD2
j_gene: TRBJ2-1
v_gene: TRBV3-1/TRBV3-2
abundance: NA
CDR3aa: CASSQGGLAPNEQFF
CDR3nt: TGTGCCAGCAGCCAAGGGGGACTAGCCCCCAATGAGCAGTTCTTC

d_gene: NA
j_gene: TRBJ2-1
v_gene: TRBV19
abundance: NA
CDR3aa: CASSIAGAYNEQFF
CDR3nt: TGTGCCAGTAGTATAGCGGGGGCCTACAATGAGCAGTTCTTC

d_gene: NA
j_gene: TRBJ1-3
v_gene: TRBV5-6
abundance: NA
CDR3aa: CASSSGTGNTIYF
CDR3nt: TGTGCCAGCAGCTCAGGGACTGGAAACACCATATATTTT

d_gene: TRBD2
j_gene: TRBJ2-1
v_gene: TRBV27
abundance: NA
CDR3aa: CASSLAGGPSEQFF
CDR3nt: TGTGCCAGCAGTTTGGCGGGGGGGCCGAGTGAGCAGTTCTTC

d_gene: TRBD2
j_gene: TRBJ2-3
v_gene: TRBV7-2
abundance: NA
CDR3aa: CASSLELAGGTDTQYF
CDR3nt: TGTGCCAGCAGCTTAGAACTAGCGGGGGGCACAGATACGCAGTATTTT

d_gene: TRBD1
j_gene: TRBJ2-5
v_gene: TRBV7-2
abundance: NA
CDR3aa: CASSFDRGIETQYF
CDR3nt: TGTGCCAGCAGCTTCGACAGGGGTATAGAGACCCAGTACTTC

d_gene: TRBD2
j_gene: TRBJ2-2
v_gene: TRBV7-2
abundance: NA
CDR3aa: CASSLGLAGAGGELFF
CDR3nt: TGTGCCAGCAGCTTGGGACTAGCGGGGGCGGGCGGGGAGCTGTTTTTT

d_gene: TRBD1
j_gene: TRBJ1-6
v_gene: TRBV7-6
abundance: NA
CDR3aa: CASSLERGDRNSPLHF
CDR3nt: TGTGCCAGCAGCTTAGAGCGAGGGGACAGGAATTCACCCCTCCACTTT

d_gene: NA
j_gene: TRBJ1-4
v_gene: TRBV27
abundance: NA
CDR3aa: CVSTRTARENEKLFF
CDR3nt: TGTGTCAGTACCCGGACTGCCCGTGAAAATGAAAAACTGTTTTTT

d_gene: TRBD1
j_gene: TRBJ2-3
v_gene: TRBV30
abundance: NA
CDR3aa: CAWSVQFGQADTQYF
CDR3nt: TGTGCCTGGAGTGTACAGTTTGGACAGGCGGATACGCAGTATTTT

d_gene: NA
j_gene: TRBJ1-1
v_gene: TRBV29-1
abundance: NA
CDR3aa: CTLGAGLEAFF
CDR3nt: TGCACCCTGGGGGCGGGTCTTGAAGCTTTCTTT

d_gene: TRBD1
j_gene: TRBJ1-2
v_gene: TRBV5-1
abundance: once
CDR3aa: CASSSVSTGDYGYTF
CDR3nt: TGCGCCAGCAGCTCTGTCTCGACAGGGGACTATGGCTACACCTTC

d_gene: NA
j_gene: TRBJ1-1
v_gene: TRBV6-5
abundance: NA
CDR3aa: CASSPVLREGAFF
CDR3nt: TGTGCCAGCAGTCCGGTCTTGAGGGAGGGAGCTTTCTTT

d_gene: TRBD1
j_gene: TRBJ2-1
v_gene: TRBV24-1
abundance: NA
CDR3aa: CATTGQGANEQFF
CDR3nt: TGTGCCACCACGGGACAGGGGGCCAATGAGCAGTTCTTC

d_gene: NA
j_gene: TRBJ2-1
v_gene: TRBV29-1
abundance: once
CDR3aa: CSANREYEQFF
CDR3nt: TGCAGCGCTAACAGGGAGTATGAGCAGTTCTTC

d_gene: NA
j_gene: TRBJ2-1
v_gene: TRBV6-5
abundance: NA
CDR3aa: CASMVGRSYNEQFF
CDR3nt: TGTGCCAGTATGGTTGGGAGATCGTACAATGAGCAGTTCTTC

d_gene: NA
j_gene: TRBJ2-7
v_gene: TRBV7-2
abundance: NA
CDR3aa: CASSFTGTYEQYF
CDR3nt: TGTGCCAGCAGCTTTACAGGAACCTACGAGCAGTACTTC

d_gene: TRBD1
j_gene: TRBJ1-1
v_gene: TRBV27
abundance: once
CDR3aa: CASSLDRGSMNTEAFF
CDR3nt: TGTGCCAGCAGTTTAGACAGGGGGAGCATGAACACTGAAGCTTTCTTT

d_gene: NA
j_gene: TRBJ2-1
v_gene: TRBV7-7
abundance: NA
CDR3aa: CASSPNLFTSTKFF
CDR3nt: TGTGCTAGCAGCCCCAATCTATTCACAAGCACTAAGTTCTTC

d_gene: TRBD2
j_gene: TRBJ2-2
v_gene: TRBV7-6
abundance: many
CDR3aa: CASSLGTSGRNTGELFF
CDR3nt: TGTGCCAGCAGCCTCGGGACTAGCGGGCGGAACACCGGGGAGCTGTTTTTT

d_gene: NA
j_gene: TRBJ1-6
v_gene: TRBV5-4
abundance: NA
CDR3aa: CASSLASGGGRRGSPLHF
CDR3nt: TGTGCCAGCAGCTTGGCCTCCGGGGGGGGGAGAAGGGGTTCACCCCTCCACTTT

d_gene: NA
j_gene: TRBJ1-5
v_gene: TRBV21-1
abundance: NA
CDR3aa: CASSPGGRGAQHF
CDR3nt: TGTGCCAGCAGCCCAGGGGGCCGGGGGGCCCAGCATTTT

d_gene: NA
j_gene: TRBJ1-1
v_gene: TRBV7-2
abundance: NA
CDR3aa: CASSPGATMNTEAFF
CDR3nt: TGTGCCAGCAGCCCAGGGGCCACCATGAACACTGAAGCTTTCTTT

d_gene: NA
j_gene: TRBJ1-1
v_gene: TRBV30
abundance: NA
CDR3aa: CAWSVFLFNTEAFF
CDR3nt: TGTGCCTGGAGTGTATTCCTCTTCAACACTGAAGCTTTCTTT

d_gene: TRBD1
j_gene: TRBJ1-2
v_gene: TRBV6-5
abundance: NA
CDR3aa: CASSYSTAGGGYTF
CDR3nt: TGTGCCAGCAGTTACTCGACGGCAGGGGGAGGCTACACCTTC

d_gene: TRBD2
j_gene: TRBJ2-3
v_gene: TRBV5-1
abundance: NA
CDR3aa: CARGGGGTDTQYF
CDR3nt: TGCGCCCGGGGCGGGGGGGGCACAGATACGCAGTATTTT

d_gene: TRBD1
j_gene: TRBJ2-2
v_gene: TRBV9
abundance: once
CDR3aa: CASSVVGTGGANTGELFF
CDR3nt: TGTGCCAGCAGCGTAGTCGGGACAGGCGGAGCTAACACCGGGGAGCTGTTTTTT

d_gene: TRBD1
j_gene: TRBJ1-2
v_gene: TRBV5-6
abundance: NA
CDR3aa: CASSLEGQGVSNYGYTF
CDR3nt: TGTGCCAGCAGCTTGGAGGGACAGGGGGTGTCTAACTATGGCTACACCTTC

d_gene: NA
j_gene: TRBJ1-4
v_gene: TRBV7-8
abundance: NA
CDR3aa: CASSVRTGRGTNEKLFF
CDR3nt: TGTGCCAGCAGCGTAAGAACCGGGAGGGGAACTAATGAAAAACTGTTTTTT

d_gene: TRBD1
j_gene: TRBJ2-7
v_gene: TRBV5-6
abundance: NA
CDR3aa: CASSTGQGGRREQYF
CDR3nt: TGTGCCAGCAGCACTGGACAGGGGGGTCGTCGCGAGCAGTACTTC

d_gene: NA
j_gene: TRBJ1-2
v_gene: TRBV21-1
abundance: NA
CDR3aa: CASNKAGQGYTF
CDR3nt: TGTGCCAGCAACAAAGCGGGGCAAGGCTACACCTTC

d_gene: TRBD1
j_gene: TRBJ2-1
v_gene: TRBV10-1
abundance: NA
CDR3aa: CASKAGQGSDEQFF
CDR3nt: TGCGCCAGCAAAGCGGGACAGGGCAGCGATGAGCAGTTCTTC

d_gene: TRBD1
j_gene: TRBJ1-4
v_gene: TRBV18
abundance: NA
CDR3aa: CASSPGTGVGKFF
CDR3nt: TGTGCCAGCTCCCCAGGGACAGGAGTGGGGAAGTTTTTT

d_gene: TRBD2
j_gene: TRBJ2-1
v_gene: TRBV7-6
abundance: NA
CDR3aa: CASSLRLAGRDEQFF
CDR3nt: TGTGCCAGCAGCCTTCGACTAGCGGGGCGAGATGAGCAGTTCTTC

d_gene: TRBD2
j_gene: TRBJ2-1
v_gene: TRBV7-2
abundance: NA
CDR3aa: CASSSTSGGAGEQFF
CDR3nt: TGTGCCAGCAGTTCGACTAGCGGGGGGGCGGGTGAGCAGTTCTTC

d_gene: NA
j_gene: TRBJ1-1
v_gene: TRBV15
abundance: NA
CDR3aa: CATSRDAGNTEAFF
CDR3nt: TGTGCCACCAGCAGAGATGCGGGGAACACTGAAGCTTTCTTT